Listed below are T cell receptor beta chains from one sample, sequenced in a study of T cells after yellow fever vaccination. TCRdb recomputed calls from the 5' RACE reads with MiXCR, one row per CDR3 protein. Seen here are a few hundred thousand distinct CDR3 sequences, about 6.9% observed once, and the top ten hold 15% to 20%. Sample: PBMCs, taken roughly seven weeks after the first yellow fever vaccination. These receptors were taken from a man younger than 35 who received the YFV17D yellow fever vaccine. CDR3s include the opening cysteine and the closing phenylalanine or tryptophan. A D gene is named only where the DNA matches it firmly. Only part of the rows carry a size: once, few, many, or a class if the clone is expanded.

v_gene: TRBV7-9; len: 14; j_gene: TRBJ2-5; d_gene: TRBD2; abundance: few; CDR3aa: CASSSTSGGGTQYF; CDR3nt: TGTGCCAGCAGCTCAACTAGCGGGGGCGGGACCCAGTACTTC
v_gene: TRBV4-1; len: 16; j_gene: TRBJ2-7; d_gene: -; abundance: few; CDR3aa: CASSQETELHLYEQYF; CDR3nt: TGCGCCAGCAGCCAAGAGACCGAACTCCACCTCTACGAGCAGTACTTC
v_gene: TRBV7-8; len: 15; j_gene: TRBJ1-1; d_gene: -; abundance: many; CDR3aa: CASSLEAGRPTEAFF; CDR3nt: TGTGCCAGCAGCTTAGAAGCAGGCAGACCCACTGAAGCTTTCTTT
v_gene: TRBV5-6; len: 16; j_gene: TRBJ2-1; d_gene: -; abundance: -; CDR3aa: CASSLAKGSTYNEQFF; CDR3nt: TGTGCCAGCAGCTTGGCCAAGGGATCCACCTACAATGAGCAGTTCTTC
v_gene: TRBV4-1; len: 14; j_gene: TRBJ2-7; d_gene: TRBD1; abundance: few; CDR3aa: CASSQTGVMGEQYF; CDR3nt: TGCGCCAGCAGCCAAACAGGGGTAATGGGGGAGCAGTACTTC
v_gene: TRBV5-1; len: 15; j_gene: TRBJ1-3; d_gene: -; abundance: few; CDR3aa: CASSLGQVSGNTIYF; CDR3nt: TGCGCCAGCAGCTTGGGGCAGGTCTCTGGAAACACCATATATTTT
v_gene: TRBV12-3/TRBV12-4; len: 15; j_gene: TRBJ1-1; d_gene: TRBD1; abundance: many; CDR3aa: CASSPGQGMNTEAFF; CDR3nt: TGTGCCAGCAGCCCAGGACAGGGGATGAACACTGAAGCTTTCTTT
v_gene: TRBV2; len: 12; j_gene: TRBJ2-3; d_gene: -; abundance: -; CDR3aa: CASSENRDTQYF; CDR3nt: TGTGCCAGCAGTGAAAATAGGGATACGCAGTATTTT
v_gene: TRBV20-1; len: 16; j_gene: TRBJ1-6; d_gene: -; abundance: -; CDR3aa: CCASPTDSSPRLALHF; CDR3nt: TGCTGTGCTAGTCCCACTGACAGTAGCCCTAGATTGGCCCTCCACTTT
v_gene: TRBV12-3/TRBV12-4; len: 18; j_gene: TRBJ2-3; d_gene: -; abundance: -; CDR3aa: CASTPFGLATAITDTQYF; CDR3nt: TGTGCCAGCACTCCTTTCGGGCTAGCCACTGCAATCACAGATACGCAGTATTTT
v_gene: TRBV27; len: 13; j_gene: TRBJ2-1; d_gene: -; abundance: many; CDR3aa: CASRPGRLNEQFF; CDR3nt: TGTGCCAGCAGGCCGGGGCGGCTTAATGAGCAGTTCTTC
v_gene: TRBV6-2/TRBV6-3; len: 17; j_gene: TRBJ2-1; d_gene: TRBD1; abundance: -; CDR3aa: CASRDGTEALSYNEQFF; CDR3nt: TGTGCCAGCAGGGATGGGACAGAGGCCCTCTCGTACAATGAGCAGTTCTTC
v_gene: TRBV12-3/TRBV12-4; len: 13; j_gene: TRBJ1-5; d_gene: -; abundance: -; CDR3aa: CASTPGENQPQHF; CDR3nt: TGTGCCAGCACCCCGGGGGAAAATCAGCCCCAGCATTTT
v_gene: TRBV10-3; len: 11; j_gene: TRBJ2-5; d_gene: -; abundance: -; CDR3aa: CAISEGETQYF; CDR3nt: TGTGCCATCAGTGAAGGGGAGACCCAGTACTTC
v_gene: TRBV10-1; len: 12; j_gene: TRBJ1-1; d_gene: -; abundance: few; CDR3aa: CASSFGDTEAFF; CDR3nt: TGCGCCAGCAGTTTTGGGGACACTGAAGCTTTCTTT
v_gene: TRBV7-8; len: 16; j_gene: TRBJ2-5; d_gene: TRBD2; abundance: many; CDR3aa: CASSPRLAGVGKTQYF; CDR3nt: TGTGCCAGCAGCCCCCGGCTAGCGGGGGTAGGAAAGACCCAGTACTTC
v_gene: TRBV6-5; len: 15; j_gene: TRBJ2-7; d_gene: TRBD1; abundance: -; CDR3aa: CASSYGQGATYEQYF; CDR3nt: TGTGCCAGCAGTTACGGACAGGGGGCCACCTACGAGCAGTACTTC
v_gene: TRBV5-1; len: 14; j_gene: TRBJ2-7; d_gene: -; abundance: many; CDR3aa: CASSAQPSSYEQYF; CDR3nt: TGCGCCAGCAGTGCCCAACCCTCCAGCTACGAGCAGTACTTC
v_gene: TRBV6-5; len: 14; j_gene: TRBJ1-1; d_gene: -; abundance: -; CDR3aa: CASSYSWPNTEAFF; CDR3nt: TGTGCCAGCAGTTACTCGTGGCCGAACACTGAAGCTTTCTTT
v_gene: TRBV5-5; len: 14; j_gene: TRBJ2-1; d_gene: -; abundance: few; CDR3aa: CASSDPTGKREQFF; CDR3nt: TGTGCCAGCAGCGACCCAACAGGGAAGCGTGAGCAGTTCTTC
v_gene: TRBV5-5; len: 14; j_gene: TRBJ2-2; d_gene: TRBD1; abundance: few; CDR3aa: CASSRQGGVGELFF; CDR3nt: TGTGCCAGCAGCCGACAGGGGGGGGTCGGGGAGCTGTTTTTT
v_gene: TRBV2; len: 13; j_gene: TRBJ2-1; d_gene: -; abundance: -; CDR3aa: CASSDEGGTEQFF; CDR3nt: TGTGCCAGCAGTGATGAGGGCGGGACTGAGCAGTTCTTC
v_gene: TRBV11-1; len: 12; j_gene: TRBJ1-1; d_gene: -; abundance: many; CDR3aa: CASSFERTEAFF; CDR3nt: TGTGCCAGCAGCTTCGAGAGGACTGAAGCTTTCTTT
v_gene: TRBV7-2; len: 20; j_gene: TRBJ2-2; d_gene: TRBD2; abundance: -; CDR3aa: CASSLADRIASGGAAGELFF; CDR3nt: TGTGCCAGCAGCTTAGCCGACAGGATTGCTAGCGGGGGGGCCGCCGGGGAGCTGTTTTTT
v_gene: TRBV3-1; len: 13; j_gene: TRBJ2-1; d_gene: -; abundance: -; CDR3aa: CASSHNAENEQFF; CDR3nt: TGTGCCAGCAGCCACAACGCGGAAAATGAGCAGTTCTTC
v_gene: TRBV5-1; len: 15; j_gene: TRBJ2-5; d_gene: TRBD2; abundance: few; CDR3aa: CASSVGLLIQETQYF; CDR3nt: TGCGCCAGCAGCGTGGGACTACTAATACAAGAGACCCAGTACTTC
v_gene: TRBV15; len: 16; j_gene: TRBJ2-1; d_gene: TRBD2; abundance: -; CDR3aa: CATSDWASGGAPEQFF; CDR3nt: TGTGCCACCAGCGACTGGGCTAGCGGGGGGGCCCCTGAGCAGTTCTTC
v_gene: TRBV28; len: 14; j_gene: TRBJ2-5; d_gene: TRBD2; abundance: few; CDR3aa: CASRSGGALETQYF; CDR3nt: TGTGCCAGCCGCAGCGGGGGGGCGTTAGAGACCCAGTACTTC
v_gene: TRBV5-4; len: 17; j_gene: TRBJ2-1; d_gene: -; abundance: -; CDR3aa: CASSQGPRDSQYNEQFF; CDR3nt: TGTGCCAGCAGCCAGGGACCGCGAGACAGCCAATACAATGAGCAGTTCTTC
v_gene: TRBV20-1; len: 16; j_gene: TRBJ2-1; d_gene: -; abundance: -; CDR3aa: CSATTKPGLLNNEQFF; CDR3nt: TGCAGTGCTACAACGAAACCTGGACTGTTAAACAATGAGCAGTTCTTC
v_gene: TRBV4-2; len: 15; j_gene: TRBJ2-3; d_gene: -; abundance: -; CDR3aa: CASSPRELSTDTQYF; CDR3nt: TGTGCCAGCAGCCCTAGGGAGCTCAGCACAGATACGCAGTATTTT
v_gene: TRBV11-2; len: 19; j_gene: TRBJ2-6; d_gene: TRBD1; abundance: -; CDR3aa: CASSLLAGGALSGANVLTF; CDR3nt: TGTGCCAGCAGCTTACTCGCAGGGGGAGCTTTGTCCGGGGCCAACGTCCTGACTTTC